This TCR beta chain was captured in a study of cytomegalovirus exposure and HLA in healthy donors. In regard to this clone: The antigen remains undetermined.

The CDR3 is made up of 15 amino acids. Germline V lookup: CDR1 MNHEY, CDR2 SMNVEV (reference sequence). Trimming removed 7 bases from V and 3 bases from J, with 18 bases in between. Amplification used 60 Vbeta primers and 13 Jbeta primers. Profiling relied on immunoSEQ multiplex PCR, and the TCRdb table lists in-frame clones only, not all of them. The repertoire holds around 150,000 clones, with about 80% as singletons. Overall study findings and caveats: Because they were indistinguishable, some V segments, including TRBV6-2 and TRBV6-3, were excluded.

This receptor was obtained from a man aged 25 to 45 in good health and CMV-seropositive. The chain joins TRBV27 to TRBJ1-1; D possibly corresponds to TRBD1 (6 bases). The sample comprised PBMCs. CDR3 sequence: CASNPGAALDTEAFF. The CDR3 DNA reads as TGTGCCAGCAACCCAGGGGCCGCCCTAGACACTGAAGCTTTCTTT.